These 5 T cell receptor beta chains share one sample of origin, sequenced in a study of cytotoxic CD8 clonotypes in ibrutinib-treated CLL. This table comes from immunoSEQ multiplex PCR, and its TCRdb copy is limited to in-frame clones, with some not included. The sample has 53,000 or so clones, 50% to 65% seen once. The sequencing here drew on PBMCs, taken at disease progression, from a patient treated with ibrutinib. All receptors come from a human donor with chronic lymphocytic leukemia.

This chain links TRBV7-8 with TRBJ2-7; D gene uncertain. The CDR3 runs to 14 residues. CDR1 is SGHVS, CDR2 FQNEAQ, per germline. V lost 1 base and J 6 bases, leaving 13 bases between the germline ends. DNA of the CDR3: TGTGCCAGCAGCTTAGATTCCGCGGTCGGCGAGCAGTACTTC. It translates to CASSLDSAVGEQYF.

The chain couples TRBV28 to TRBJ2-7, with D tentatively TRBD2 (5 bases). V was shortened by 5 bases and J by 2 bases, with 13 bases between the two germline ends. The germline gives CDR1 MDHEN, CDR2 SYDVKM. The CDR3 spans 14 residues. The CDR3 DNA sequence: TGTGCCAGCAGTGACCCCAGCGGCCCCTACGAGCAGTACTTC. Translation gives CASSDPSGPYEQYF.

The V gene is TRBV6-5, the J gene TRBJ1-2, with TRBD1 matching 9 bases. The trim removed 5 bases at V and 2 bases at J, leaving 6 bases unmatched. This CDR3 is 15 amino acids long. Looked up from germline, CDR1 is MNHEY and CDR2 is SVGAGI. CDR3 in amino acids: CASSRTGDSNYGYTF. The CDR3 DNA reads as TGTGCCAGCAGTCGGACAGGGGACTCCAACTATGGCTACACCTTC.

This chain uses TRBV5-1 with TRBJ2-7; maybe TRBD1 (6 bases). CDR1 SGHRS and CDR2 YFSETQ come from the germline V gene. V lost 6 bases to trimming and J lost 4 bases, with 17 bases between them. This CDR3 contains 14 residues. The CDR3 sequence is CASIGGPGSYEQYF. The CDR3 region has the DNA TGCGCCAGCATAGGGGGACCAGGGTCGTACGAGCAGTACTTC.

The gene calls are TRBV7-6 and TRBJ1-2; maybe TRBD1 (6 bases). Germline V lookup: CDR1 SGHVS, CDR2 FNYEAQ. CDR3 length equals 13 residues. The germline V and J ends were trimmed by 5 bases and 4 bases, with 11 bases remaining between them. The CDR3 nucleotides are TGTGCCAGCAGCCACGGGGGCGTCTATGGCTACACCTTC. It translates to CASSHGGVYGYTF.